The clone carrying this T cell receptor (beta chain) was observed a few times. Its antigen remains unidentified. This sample is part of a study of CD8 T cells in ankylosing spondylitis. One entry per CDR3 protein, called by TCRdb with MiXCR from the 5' RACE reads. The top ten clones hold approximately 0.93% of a sample with under 450,000 distinct CDR3 sequences, over 15% of them seen once. Study-level points and caveats: CD8+ cells made up the disease-linked clones, which were relatively rare in peripheral blood. About 8 highly homologous variants made up a TCR beta motif, and this motif appeared characteristic of ankylosing spondylitis blood. Some motif variants had been reported before (in reactive arthritis synovial fluid and blood). As reported, disease-linked clones showed significant enrichment in matched ankylosing spondylitis synovial fluid.

Germline V gene lookup returns CDR1 MNHEY and CDR2 SVGAGI. The CDR3 is 17 residues long. V shed 2 bases and J shed 2 bases, with 18 bases lying between them. This chain connects TRBV6-5 to TRBJ1-1; unclear D gene. The specimen sequenced was blood, either unsorted or a sorted T cell fraction (not recorded which). The sequence was collected from a male donor with ankylosing spondylitis. Written as DNA, the CDR3 is TGTGCCAGCAGTTACAGGTTGGATCGATGGGGAAACACTGAAGCTTTCTTT. The encoded protein is CASSYRLDRWGNTEAFF.